These 32 T cell receptor beta chains originate from one sample sequenced in a study of blood T cell repertoires in COVID-19. The data were produced by immunoSEQ multiplex PCR, yet TCRdb's version contains in-frame clones alone and is incomplete. The sample includes under 200,000 clones, over 75% of them seen just once. The sample was PBMCs or T cells enriched from blood (not recorded which). These receptors were taken from a man aged 50-59 years who had recovered from COVID-19.

This clone was detected a few times. The V gene is TRBV7-3, the J gene TRBJ2-1; D remains unclear. V was pared by 2 bases and J by 4 bases, with 9 bases between. The CDR3 runs 14 residues. Germline loops: CDR1 SGHTA, CDR2 FQGTGA. CDR3 region: CASSLLVGYNEQFF. For the CDR3, the DNA is TGTGCCAGCAGCTTATTGGTCGGGTACAATGAGCAGTTCTTC.

This clone was detected only a few times. The chain joins TRBV29-1 to TRBJ2-1; 8 bases match TRBD1. Per germline, CDR1 SQVTM and CDR2 ANQGSEA. This CDR3 has 13 residues. Germline trimming cut 4 bases from V and 6 bases from J; bases unmatched to any gene: 5. The CDR3 DNA is TGCAGCGTTGGGGACAGGACCCGCAATGAGCAGTTCTTC. Protein: CSVGDRTRNEQFF.

The chain employs TRBV11-2 and TRBJ2-6; 8 bases fit TRBD2. Per germline, CDR1 SGHAT and CDR2 FQNNGV. The CDR3 contains 13 residues. Germline trimming cut 5 bases from V and 8 bases from J; bases unmatched to any gene: 2. The CDR3 bases are TGTGCCAGCAGCCGGGGGGGATCCAACGTCCTGACTTTC. The encoded protein is CASSRGGSNVLTF.

The J gene is TRBJ2-6, the V gene TRBV27; maybe TRBD2 (6 bases). V was clipped by 6 bases and J by 4 bases, with 22 bases between them. CDR1 and CDR2 (germline): MNHEY, SMNVEV (reference sequence). The CDR3 has 18 amino acids. This CDR3 is CASSILAPWEAGANVLTF. The CDR3 DNA reads TGTGCCAGCAGCATCCTAGCCCCGTGGGAGGCCGGGGCCAACGTCCTGACTTTC.

This chain uses TRBV28 with TRBJ1-4; D is unclear. Trimming shortened V by 4 bases and J by 2 bases, and 11 bases separated the two germline ends. The germline CDR1 and CDR2 sequences are MDHEN and SYDVKM. CDR3 size: 15 residues. The CDR3 spells CASSSHGGTNEKLFF. The CDR3 DNA is TGTGCCAGCAGTTCCCACGGAGGTACTAATGAAAAACTGTTTTTT.

V gene TRBV28 combines with J gene TRBJ1-4, with TRBD1 matching 7 bases. Germline CDR1 is MDHEN and CDR2 is SYDVKM. The CDR3 has 15 residues. Trimming cost V 5 bases and J 5 bases; bases outside gene matches: 8. CDR3 sequence: CASSPTGTENEKLFF. In nucleotides, the CDR3 is TGTGCCAGCAGTCCGACCGGGACAGAAAATGAAAAACTGTTTTTT. The variable domain in full, with the rest retrieved from reference TRBV28 and TRBJ1-4, is DVKVTQSSRYLVKRTGEKVFLECVQDMDHENMFWYRQDPGLGLRLIYFSYDVKMKEKGDIPEGYSVSREKKERFSLILESASTNQTSMYLCASSPTGTENEKLFFGSGTQLSVL.

This clone is a singleton in its sample. This chain links TRBV5-4 with TRBJ2-1; 7 bases match TRBD2. Per germline, CDR1 SGHNT and CDR2 YYREEE (reference sequence). The CDR3 sequence is 16 residues long. J was trimmed by 4 bases and V by 3 bases; bases with no gene match: 10. CDR3 in DNA: TGTGCCAGCAGCTCCCTTAGCGGGTCCTTATACAATGAGCAGTTCTTC. It is translated as CASSSLSGSLYNEQFF.

The rearrangement links TRBV10-1 to TRBJ2-3; TRBD1 matches 9 bases. In germline, CDR1 is WNHNN, CDR2 SYGVQD (reference sequence). The CDR3 has 14 amino acids. V was clipped by 3 bases and J by 6 bases; unmatched bases: 4. The CDR3 nucleotides read TGCGCCAGCAGTGACGACAGGGGGAAGGATACGCAGTATTTT. Amino acids: CASSDDRGKDTQYF.

The chain carries TRBV25-1 and TRBJ2-7; a possible D gene is TRBD1 (6 bases). Germline CDR1 is MGHDK and CDR2 is SYGVNS. The CDR3 is 13 residues long. CDR3: CAAARGNPYEQYF. The DNA for the CDR3 is TGTGCAGCAGCCAGGGGTAACCCCTACGAGCAGTACTTC.

CDR3 sequence: CASSLLGQGYGNTIYF. The DNA of the CDR3 is TGTGCCAGCAGTTTACTGGGACAGGGATACGGAAACACCATATATTTT. The rearrangement uses TRBV28 and TRBJ1-3; 9 nucleotides agree with TRBD1. The CDR3 runs to 16 residues. Germline lookup yields CDR1 MDHEN and CDR2 SYDVKM. With V trimmed by 2 bases and J by 4 bases, 6 bases remained unmatched. Complete variable domain (other parts from reference TRBV28 and TRBJ1-3): DVKVTQSSRYLVKRTGEKVFLECVQDMDHENMFWYRQDPGLGLRLIYFSYDVKMKEKGDIPEGYSVSREKKERFSLILESASTNQTSMYLCASSLLGQGYGNTIYFGEGSWLTVV.

V gene TRBV7-8 combines with J gene TRBJ1-2; 7 positions agree with TRBD1. Germline V lookup: CDR1 SGHVS, CDR2 FQNEAQ. The CDR3 is 14 residues long. The V and J ends lost 5 bases and 3 bases, in that order; junction bases with no gene match: 6. CDR3 nucleotide sequence: TGTGCCAGCAGCGCCACCGACAGGGACTATGGCTACACCTTC. Translating it yields CASSATDRDYGYTF.

As regards this clone: A read error may account for a junction end that differs from germline. The chain recombines TRBV5-1 with TRBJ2-2, with 7 bases lining up with TRBD2. This CDR3 spans 15 amino acids. The germline gives CDR1 SGHRS, CDR2 YFSETQ. DNA of the CDR3: TGCGCCAGCAGTTTGGGCGGGAGCGACACCGGGGAGCTGTTTTTT. It translates to CASSLGGSDTGELFF.

This chain uses TRBV25-1 with TRBJ2-3, with 8 bases fitting TRBD2. The CDR3 totals 16 residues. Germline V gene lookup returns CDR1 MGHDK and CDR2 SYGVNS. The J segment lost 4 bases and the V segment lost 1 base, leaving 7 bases of the junction unmatched. In nucleotides, the CDR3 is TGTGCCAGCAGTGAATGGAGCGGGGGACACGCAGATACGCAGTATTTT. Its translation is CASSEWSGGHADTQYF.

The chain recombines TRBV19 with TRBJ2-2, with 9 bases identical to TRBD1. The trim removed 6 bases at V and 4 bases at J, leaving 6 bases unmatched. Germline V gene data show CDR1 as LNHDA and CDR2 as SQIVND (reference sequence). This CDR3 contains 15 residues. This CDR3 reads CASRTGTGSTGELFF. The CDR3 coding sequence is TGTGCCAGTAGGACCGGGACAGGGAGCACCGGGGAGCTGTTTTTT.

V gene TRBV24-1 combines with J gene TRBJ2-2; 8 bases agree with TRBD2. V dropped 3 bases and J dropped 6; count of bases not matched to a gene: 11. Looked up from germline, CDR1 is KGHDR and CDR2 is SFDVKD. The CDR3 has 17 amino acids. The CDR3 region has the DNA TGTGCCACCAGTGATCCCTGGCCGACTAGCGATTCCGGGGAGCTGTTTTTT. It is translated as CATSDPWPTSDSGELFF.

In its sample, this clone was seen a few times. A read error may produce the germline difference seen at one junction end. The chain links TRBV27 to TRBJ2-5; no reliable D call. This CDR3 has 13 residues. Germline V gene lookup returns CDR1 MNHEY and CDR2 SMNVEV (reference sequence). The CDR3 here is CASSFLPLRYQHF. CDR3 DNA: TGTGCCAGCAGTTTTCTCCCTTTGAGGTACCAACACTTC.

The gene calls are TRBV28 and TRBJ2-7, with 7 positions matching TRBD1. V was clipped by 5 bases and J by 13 bases; unmatched bases: 11. From germline, CDR1 is MDHEN and CDR2 SYDVKM. The length of the CDR3 is 12 residues. The CDR3 reads CASSLYQRDRYF. In nucleotides, the CDR3 is TGTGCCAGCAGTCTTTATCAACGGGACAGATACTTC.

This chain joins TRBV28 and TRBJ1-2; D unresolved. Looked up from germline, CDR1 is MDHEN and CDR2 is SYDVKM. The CDR3 runs 13 residues. Trimming took 5 bases from V and 8 from J, leaving 15 bases between them. CDR3 nucleotides: TGTGCCAGCAGTACCGCGGGCACCAGGGGCTACACCTTC. The encoded protein is CASSTAGTRGYTF.

This clone showed up just once. The chain employs TRBV29-1 and TRBJ2-1; 10 nucleotides agree with TRBD1. CDR3 length: 13 amino acids. The germline gives CDR1 SQVTM, CDR2 ANQGSEA. Trimming at V came to 5 bases and at J to 4 bases, leaving 2 bases not matched to a gene. The CDR3 bases are TGCAGCGTTCCGGGACAGGGGTACAATGAGCAGTTCTTC. Translation: CSVPGQGYNEQFF.

The rearrangement uses TRBV28 and TRBJ1-2; D might be TRBD1 (6 bases). The germline gives CDR1 MDHEN, CDR2 SYDVKM. Trimming took 3 bases from V and 5 from J, leaving 22 bases between them. This CDR3 spans 17 amino acids. In DNA, the CDR3 is TGTGCCAGCAGTTTTTCGGGACACCAGTCTTTCTCTTATGGCTACACCTTC. Its translation is CASSFSGHQSFSYGYTF.

In its sample, this clone was seen a few times. This chain uses TRBV7-8 with TRBJ1-6; D is possibly TRBD1 (5 bases). Germline CDR1 SGHVS, CDR2 FQNEAQ. The CDR3 has 18 residues. The ends were cut back, 4 bases at V and 0 bases at J, with 16 bases in the middle. The CDR3 DNA sequence: TGTGCCAGCAGCTCTCTGGACGGGGGAAGCTCCTATAATTCACCCCTCCACTTT. It codes for CASSSLDGGSSYNSPLHF.

V and J are TRBV11-2 and TRBJ2-1, with 7 positions matching TRBD2. With 1 base clipped from V and 4 bases from J, the junction kept 4 bases outside the gene matches. This CDR3 spans 15 amino acids. Looked up from germline, CDR1 is SGHAT and CDR2 is FQNNGV. DNA of the CDR3: TGTGCCAGCAGCTTAGGCGGGAGTAATTACAATGAGCAGTTCTTC. It codes for CASSLGGSNYNEQFF.

The CDR3 spells CASRGGALIYEQYF. CDR3 sequence (DNA): TGTGCCAGCAGGGGGGGAGCTCTAATCTACGAGCAGTACTTC. The chain has TRBV11-2 and TRBJ2-7; weak D call: TRBD2 (6 bases). Germline CDR1 is SGHAT and CDR2 is FQNNGV. V lost 6 bases to trimming and J lost 3 bases, with 15 bases between them. This CDR3 is built from 14 residues.

The chain is built from TRBV29-1 and TRBJ1-2, with D possibly matching TRBD1 (5 bases). Trimming removed 0 bases from V and 8 bases from J, with 13 bases in between. The CDR3 covers 13 residues. Germline assignment: CDR1 SQVTM and CDR2 ANQGSEA. The CDR3 loop reads CSVEDRGFGGYTF. The CDR3, as DNA: TGCAGCGTTGAAGATCGGGGGTTCGGGGGCTACACCTTC.

The J gene is TRBJ1-2, the V gene TRBV2, with TRBD1 matching over 7 bases. Germline lookup yields CDR1 SNHLY and CDR2 FYNNEI. The V and J ends lost 6 bases and 4 bases, in that order; junction bases with no gene match: 8. This CDR3 region has 14 residues. The CDR3 reads CASREDRNVYGYTF. CDR3 coding DNA: TGTGCCAGCAGGGAGGACAGGAATGTCTATGGCTACACCTTC.

This chain uses TRBV28 with TRBJ2-5; a weak D match, TRBD1 (5 bases). The germline V and J ends were trimmed by 2 bases and 1 base, with 11 bases remaining between them. Germline values: CDR1 MDHEN, CDR2 SYDVKM. This CDR3 is 15 amino acids long. The CDR3 region is CASSLPGIPQETQYF. The CDR3 DNA sequence: TGTGCCAGCAGTTTACCAGGGATCCCCCAAGAGACCCAGTACTTC.

The gene calls are TRBV27 and TRBJ1-2; maybe TRBD1 (6 bases). The germline gives CDR1 MNHEY, CDR2 SMNVEV (reference sequence). V lost 0 bases to trimming and J lost 4 bases, with 9 bases between them. The CDR3 runs to 14 residues. This chain's CDR3 is CASSLSTGTYGYTF. The CDR3 nucleotides are TGTGCCAGCAGTTTATCGACAGGAACCTATGGCTACACCTTC.

This chain links TRBV10-3 with TRBJ2-7, with 7 bases identical to TRBD2. The CDR3 length is 13 residues. The V and J ends lost 8 bases and 4 bases, in that order; junction bases with no gene match: 8. Looked up from germline, CDR1 is ENHRY and CDR2 is SYGVKD. CDR3 protein: CAISSGGGYEQYF. CDR3 sequence (DNA): TGTGCCATCTCGTCGGGAGGAGGGTACGAGCAGTACTTC.

This chain connects TRBV7-6 to TRBJ2-2; maybe TRBD1 (5 bases). Germline CDR1 and CDR2: SGHVS and FNYEAQ. The CDR3 length is 13 residues. V was shortened by 5 bases and J by 6 bases, with 10 bases between the two germline ends. The CDR3 loop is CASSLRQSGELFF. Here the CDR3 DNA reads TGTGCCAGCAGCCTACGACAGTCCGGGGAGCTGTTTTTT.

The chain links TRBV28 to TRBJ2-7, with D maybe TRBD2 (5 bases). V dropped 7 bases and J dropped 7 bases, with 14 bases sitting between them. CDR1 and CDR2 from the germline V gene are MDHEN and SYDVKM. The CDR3 has 12 residues. DNA of the CDR3: TGTGCCAGCAAGGGAGTAACGTGGGAGCAGTACTTC. Protein product: CASKGVTWEQYF.

The chain carries TRBV6-6 and TRBJ1-6; D is undetermined. CDR1 and CDR2 from the germline V gene are MNHNY and SVGAGI (reference sequence). V gave up 5 bases and J gave up 0 bases, with 14 bases separating them. This CDR3 comprises 17 residues. In DNA form, the CDR3 reads TGTGCCAGCAGTCAAAACCAGAGGAGCTCCTATAATTCACCCCTCCACTTT. Protein product: CASSQNQRSSYNSPLHF.

The chain has TRBV18 and TRBJ1-2; 7 bases align to TRBD1. The V gene's germline CDR1 is KGHSH and CDR2 LQKENI. The CDR3 consists of 13 residues. J gave up 8 bases and V 1 base, and 4 bases lay outside the gene matches. The CDR3 spells CASSPQGQQGYTF. Written as DNA, the CDR3 is TGTGCCAGCTCACCACAGGGACAGCAGGGCTACACCTTC.